A single sample gave rise to the 5 T cell receptor beta chains below, sequenced in a study of T-cell memory formation after mild COVID-19. TCRdb independently ran MiXCR on the 5' RACE reads; one entry per CDR3 protein. The data hold 250,000 to 350,000 distinct CDR3 sequences, with approximately 16% observed a single time. Sequenced sample: PBMCs or a T cell subset sorted from them (not recorded which). These receptors all stem from a man younger than 35 who had mild COVID-19 (a few samples of this study predate the infection). Cell type and time point are not known.

The chain joins TRBV5-1 to TRBJ2-7; D is uncertain. There are 12 residues in the CDR3. The ends were cut back, 4 bases at V and 7 bases at J, with 12 bases in the middle. The germline V gene encodes CDR1 SGHRS and CDR2 YFSETQ. CDR3 region: CASSPELREQYF. The CDR3 bases are TGCGCCAGCAGCCCCGAACTACGGGAGCAGTACTTC.

J is TRBJ1-2 and V is TRBV4-3; D possibly corresponds to TRBD1 (5 bases). Between the trimmed V and J ends, which lost 3 bases and 1 base, there was a span of 12 bases. From germline, CDR1 is LGHNA and CDR2 YSLEER. This CDR3 is 15 amino acids long. CDR3: CASSHGARGNYGYTF. In DNA form, the CDR3 reads TGCGCCAGCAGCCATGGGGCCCGGGGTAACTATGGCTACACCTTC.

This clonotype occurred a few times. V gene TRBV5-1 combines with J gene TRBJ2-4, with 8 nucleotides matching TRBD1. The CDR3 runs 16 residues. J gave up 2 bases and V 1 base, and 5 bases lay outside the gene matches. CDR1 and CDR2 (germline): SGHRS, YFSETQ. DNA for the CDR3: TGCGCCAGCAGCTTGATACCCAGGGGGCCCAAAAACATTCAGTACTTC. Its protein product is CASSLIPRGPKNIQYF.

V and J are TRBV6-1 and TRBJ2-7, with D tentatively TRBD1 (5 bases). Germline V gene data show CDR1 as MNHNS and CDR2 as SASEGT. The CDR3 consists of 16 residues. V was shortened by 2 bases and J by 5 bases, with 19 bases between the two germline ends. In DNA form, the CDR3 reads TGTGCCAGCAGTGAATATAATCGGCAGGGCAGGGACGAGCAGTACGTC. It specifies CASSEYNRQGRDEQYV.

This clonotype occurred a few times. This chain links TRBV5-1 with TRBJ2-1; 7 bases agree with TRBD2. J gave up 6 bases and V 2 bases, and 5 bases lay outside the gene matches. The germline gives CDR1 SGHRS, CDR2 YFSETQ. The CDR3 consists of 14 residues. The CDR3: CASSFLSGGNEQFF. The CDR3 DNA reads as TGCGCCAGCAGCTTCTTATCGGGGGGCAATGAGCAGTTCTTC.